The 19 T cell receptor beta chains below all came from one sample that was sequenced in a study of regulatory T cells in long-lasting Graves disease. The time point: newly diagnosed GD, antithyroid drugs for less than 3 months. PBMCs were the source of the RNA used for TCR sequencing. CDR3 regions were amplified by Arm-PCR using iRepertoire HTBI primers to build TCR beta libraries. TCRdb analysed the multiplex PCR reads with MiXCR anew, one entry per CDR3 protein. The sample lists 350,000 to 500,000 distinct CDR3 sequences; roughly 17% were seen once. The data were also submitted as part of a second study, on T cells in Graves' hyperthyroidism and ophthalmopathy.

This specimen was peripheral blood mononuclear cells (PBMCs), taken at new diagnosis, from a patient treated with antithyroid drugs. The receptors come from a woman aged 25-40 years with Graves disease.

The count of this clonotype is one. A far larger clone is a single base away, which makes a read error likely. This CDR3 is CASSYLGVAARDEQFF. In nucleotides, the CDR3 is TGTGCCAGCAGTTACCTCGGGGTAGCGGCCAGGGACGAGCAGTTCTTC. The chain combines TRBV6-5 with TRBJ2-1, with D perhaps matching TRBD2 (6 bases). With 2 bases removed from V and 10 bases from J, the gap between germline ends came to 21 bases. The V gene's germline CDR1 is MNHEY and CDR2 SVGAGI. The CDR3 has 16 amino acids.

The chain joins TRBV7-2 to TRBJ1-5, with TRBD1 matching over 8 bases. Germline V gene lookup returns CDR1 SGHTA and CDR2 FQGNSA. The J segment lost 5 bases and the V segment lost 5 bases, leaving 11 bases of the junction unmatched. The CDR3 loop spans 16 amino acids. CDR3 sequence (DNA): TGTGCCAGCAGCAAGGTTATCGGACAGGGAGATCAGCCCCAGCATTTT. This translates into CASSKVIGQGDQPQHF.

This clonotype was counted a few times. This chain links TRBV20-1 with TRBJ1-2, with TRBD1 matching over 7 bases. This CDR3 spans 13 amino acids. Unmatched junction bases numbered 7, after V lost 5 bases and J lost 4 bases. CDR1 and CDR2 from the germline V gene are DFQATT and SNEGSKA (reference sequence). CDR3 sequence: CSAFDREGYGYTF. CDR3 in DNA: TGCAGTGCTTTCGACAGGGAGGGCTATGGCTACACCTTC.

With regard to this clonotype: Its ends do not fully match the called genes, so a read error is possible. This chain connects TRBV9 to TRBJ2-1; no clear D gene. Germline CDR1 reads SGDLS; CDR2 reads YYNGEE. The CDR3 is 15 amino acids. DNA for the CDR3: TGTGCCAGCAGCGTAGAGGCAGGCTCCTACAATGAGCAGTCCTTC. Amino acids: CASSVEAGSYNEQSF. Based on the CDR3 plus reference TRBV9 and TRBJ2-1, the full variable domain is DSGVTQTPKHLITATGQRVTLRCSPRSGDLSVYWYQQSLDQGLQFLIQYYNGEERAKGNILERFSAQQFPDLHSELNLSSLELGDSALYFCASSVEAGSYNEQSFGPGTRLTVL.

A few counts support this clonotype. V gene TRBV30 combines with J gene TRBJ1-5; 7 bases align to TRBD1. Germline CDR1 reads GTSNPN; CDR2 reads SVGIG (reference sequence). Trimming removed 0 bases from V and 3 bases from J; junction bases left unmatched: 5. There are 15 residues in the CDR3. The CDR3 region is CAWSVVGGFNQPQHF. For the CDR3, the DNA is TGTGCCTGGAGTGTAGTAGGGGGCTTCAATCAGCCCCAGCATTTT.

This clonotype occurred many times. This chain joins TRBV10-3 and TRBJ2-7; 9 bases fit TRBD1. V lost 4 bases and J lost 3; bases outside the gene matches: 7. The CDR3 sequence is 15 residues long. Germline lookup yields CDR1 ENHRY and CDR2 SYGVKD. This CDR3 reads CAISGGQGTYYEQYF. Here the CDR3 DNA reads TGTGCCATCAGTGGAGGACAGGGGACTTACTACGAGCAGTACTTC.

A note on this clonotype: A read error may explain this, as a much larger clone is one base away. The chain is built from TRBV7-2 and TRBJ2-1, with D possibly TRBD2 on 6 matching bases. From germline, CDR1 is SGHTA and CDR2 FQGNSA. The CDR3 is 14 residues long. Trimming stripped 5 bases from V and 9 bases from J, with 17 bases between. The chain's CDR3 is CASSAGPRRGEQFF. The CDR3 DNA reads as TGTGCCAGCAGCGCGGGACCCCGGCGTGGTGAGCAGTTCTTC.

This clonotype was recorded at least ten times. The rearrangement links TRBV18 to TRBJ2-5; 7 bases match TRBD1. With 8 bases clipped from V and 5 bases from J, the junction kept 8 bases outside the gene matches. Germline loops: CDR1 KGHSH, CDR2 LQKENI. The CDR3 contains 13 residues. The CDR3, as DNA: TGTGCCAGCAACCAAGGGGGCACGGAGACCCAGTACTTC. It translates to CASNQGGTETQYF.

This chain joins TRBV6-1 and TRBJ1-5; the D gene is possibly TRBD1 (5 bases). This CDR3 has 17 amino acids. V lost 4 bases, J lost 0 bases, and 16 bases lay in between. Germline assignment: CDR1 MNHNS and CDR2 SASEGT. CDR3 nucleotides: TGTGCCAGCAGTGCTGGGGCACGCGAACTTAGCAATCAGCCCCAGCATTTT. As protein: CASSAGARELSNQPQHF.

This clonotype has a count of ten or more. J is TRBJ2-1 and V is TRBV7-8; D is unresolved. V dropped 5 bases and J dropped 3 bases, with 14 bases sitting between them. This CDR3 is 15 amino acids long. The germline V gene encodes CDR1 SGHVS and CDR2 FQNEAQ. This CDR3 reads CASSPSRFLYNEQFF. Here the CDR3 DNA reads TGTGCCAGCAGCCCCTCCCGTTTTCTCTACAATGAGCAGTTCTTC.

This clonotype occurred a few times. This chain connects TRBV10-3 to TRBJ2-1, with TRBD2 matching 7 bases. The CDR3 is 14 amino acids. J was trimmed by 5 bases and V by 9 bases; bases with no gene match: 10. Germline-derived CDR1 and CDR2 are ENHRY and SYGVKD. CDR3 in amino acids: CAMGRENGDNEQFF. The CDR3, as DNA: TGTGCCATGGGGCGGGAGAATGGAGACAATGAGCAGTTCTTC.

In its sample, this clonotype was seen many times. V is TRBV27 and J is TRBJ2-1, with 10 bases fitting TRBD2. Unmatched junction bases numbered 3, after V lost 6 bases and J lost 10 bases. Germline V gene sequence: CDR1 MNHEY, CDR2 SMNVEV (reference sequence). The CDR3 extends over 12 amino acids. The CDR3 bases are TGTGCCAGCAGCCCTAGCGGGAGAGAGCAGTTCTTC. Protein sequence: CASSPSGREQFF.

The genes are TRBV28 and TRBJ2-2; unclear D gene. V lost 2 bases and J lost 8, with 18 bases in between. CDR3 size: 16 residues. Germline V gene sequence: CDR1 MDHEN, CDR2 SYDVKM. CDR3 DNA: TGTGCCAGCAGTTTACGGGCCAAGCAAAGGGTGGGGGAGCTGTTTTTT. It codes for CASSLRAKQRVGELFF.

This clonotype was recorded only once. A clone one base away is much larger, so this may be a read error. Likely a read error: the CDR3 ends without its conserved phenylalanine or tryptophan. The genes are TRBV6-9 and TRBJ2-7; 12 nucleotides align to TRBD2. The CDR3 sequence is 19 residues long. V lost 2 bases to trimming and J lost 2 bases; unmatched junction nucleotides: 13. Germline CDR1 reads MNHGY; CDR2 reads SVAAGI. CDR3 protein: CASSYRSPTTSGGAYEQYS. The CDR3 DNA is TGTGCCAGCAGTTATCGCAGCCCCACGACTAGCGGGGGCGCCTACGAGCAGTACTCC.

This clonotype showed up many times. The V gene is TRBV28, the J gene TRBJ1-1; 10 bases fit TRBD1. This CDR3 has 16 amino acids. Germline CDR1 is MDHEN and CDR2 is SYDVKM. The V gene end was trimmed by 4 bases and the J gene end by 0 bases; junction bases not matched to a gene: 5. The CDR3 DNA reads as TGTGCCAGCAGTTCTCGACAGGGGGCTTTGAACACTGAAGCTTTCTTT. Protein: CASSSRQGALNTEAFF.

This clonotype has a count of ten or more. The chain carries TRBV7-2 and TRBJ2-5; TRBD2 might be the D (7 bases). V was shortened by 5 bases and J by 4 bases, with 20 bases between the two germline ends. Germline values: CDR1 SGHTA, CDR2 FQGNSA. The CDR3 length is 16 residues. This CDR3 reads CASSPGEGWIRETQYF. The CDR3 region has the DNA TGTGCCAGCAGCCCAGGGGAGGGGTGGATAAGAGAGACCCAGTACTTC.

This clonotype was counted ten times or more. J is TRBJ2-1 and V is TRBV27; either TRBD1 or TRBD2 may supply D (6 bases each). This CDR3 comprises 15 residues. V lost 7 bases and J 6 bases, leaving 19 bases between the germline ends. Germline V gene sequence: CDR1 MNHEY, CDR2 SMNVEV (reference sequence). DNA for the CDR3: TGTGCCAGCACCCCTGTCCGGGGGCAGTCCAATGAGCAGTTCTTC. Its protein product is CASTPVRGQSNEQFF.

This clonotype was detected ten times or more. V usage is TRBV20-1 and J usage is TRBJ1-5; no clear D. With 3 bases removed from V and 2 bases from J, the gap between germline ends came to 8 bases. Germline V gives CDR1 DFQATT, CDR2 SNEGSKA (reference sequence). The CDR3 is 13 residues long. CDR3 region: CSAREDGNQPQHF. The DNA for the CDR3 is TGCAGTGCTAGGGAAGATGGCAATCAGCCCCAGCATTTT.

About this clonotype itself: This likely traces to a read error, being one base from a far larger clone. The chain combines TRBV11-2 with TRBJ2-5; D is unclear. The CDR3 is made up of 17 amino acids. Germline CDR1 SGHAT, CDR2 FQNNGV. V lost 1 base and J 11 bases, leaving 26 bases between the germline ends. The CDR3 protein is CASSLVVLYGTYNEQYF. In DNA form, the CDR3 reads TGTGCCAGCAGCTTAGTGGTCCTTTACGGCACCTACAATGAGCAGTACTTC. The entire variable domain, with the rest obtained from reference TRBV11-2 and TRBJ2-5, is as follows: EAGVAQSPRYKIIEKRQSVAFWCNPISGHATLYWYQQILGQGPKLLIQFQNNGVVDDSQLPKDRFSAERLKGVDSTLKIQPAKLEDSAVYLCASSLVVLYGTYNEQYFGPGTRLLVL.